These T cell receptor beta chains were read from a single sample in a study of regulatory T cells in long-lasting Graves disease. TCRdb reprocessed the multiplex PCR reads with MiXCR, giving one entry per CDR3 protein. Here the sample spans about 520,000 distinct CDR3 sequences, more than 10% being singletons. This sample also appeared in a second study, on T cells in Graves' hyperthyroidism and ophthalmopathy.

Sequenced material: peripheral blood mononuclear cells (PBMCs), taken at new diagnosis, from a patient treated with antithyroid drugs. The receptors stem from a woman under 40 with Graves disease. Each CDR3 is given with its conserved first and last residue. D genes are given only for firm matches. Clone size is shown for a subset of rows, as once, few, many or a class of expanded clone.

d_gene	v_gene	abundance	j_gene	CDR3nt	CDR3aa
TRBD1	TRBV20-1	.	TRBJ2-1	TGCAGTGCTAGGGGGAGACAGGGGAATTTCTACAATGAGCAGTTCTTC	CSARGRQGNFYNEQFF
.	TRBV28	many	TRBJ2-1	TGTGCCAGCAGCCCCACTAGTCCCCCCTCTCGGCATGAGCAGTTCTTC	CASSPTSPPSRHEQFF
TRBD1	TRBV4-1	once	TRBJ2-2	TGCGCCAGCAGCCAAGGGCGCGGACAGGGGGCCGGGGAGCTGTTTTTT	CASSQGRGQGAGELFF
TRBD1	TRBV20-1	.	TRBJ1-5	TGCAGTGCTAGAGATCGGCGACAGGGAAATCAGCCCCAGCATTTT	CSARDRRQGNQPQHF
.	TRBV2	many	TRBJ1-5	TGTGCCAGTCAAAAGGGGCCGCGGGAACAGCCCCAGCATTTT	CASQKGPREQPQHF
TRBD2	TRBV7-2	few	TRBJ2-3	TGTGCCAGCAGCTGGACTAGCGGGAGGGGCACAGATACGCAGTATTTT	CASSWTSGRGTDTQYF
.	TRBV29-1	.	TRBJ2-1	TGCAGCGTTGATTCTGGACACAACAATGAGCAGTTCTTC	CSVDSGHNNEQFF
.	TRBV15	few	TRBJ2-5	TGTGCCACCAGCAGAGAGATGTCAGGCAAAGGGACCCAGTACTTC	CATSREMSGKGTQYF
TRBD2	TRBV5-4	.	TRBJ2-3	TGTGCCAGCAGCCCCCTAGCGGGAGGGACCACCGATACGCAGTATTTT	CASSPLAGGTTDTQYF
.	TRBV7-2	many	TRBJ2-4	TGTGCCAGCAGCTTAATGAGAGGGATAGCCAAAAACATTCAGTACTTC	CASSLMRGIAKNIQYF
TRBD2	TRBV12-3/TRBV12-4	.	TRBJ2-1	TGTGCCAGCAGTCTAAGGGGTACGGGAGGTAGAAATGAGCAGTTCTTC	CASSLRGTGGRNEQFF
.	TRBV25-1	few	TRBJ1-2	TGTGCCAGCAGTGAAACCAGGGTTAACTATGGCTACACCTTC	CASSETRVNYGYTF
TRBD1	TRBV12-3/TRBV12-4	many	TRBJ1-4	TGTGCCAGCAGTCCAGACAGGGTTTATGAAAAACTGTTTTTT	CASSPDRVYEKLFF
TRBD1	TRBV6-1	many	TRBJ1-1	TGTGCCAGCAGTGTTATGGGACAGGACAACACTGAAGCTTTCTTT	CASSVMGQDNTEAFF
TRBD2	TRBV14	many	TRBJ2-7	TGTGCCAGCAGCCCACAGATGGGACTAGCGGGAGCCTCCGAGCAGTACTTC	CASSPQMGLAGASEQYF
.	TRBV19	few	TRBJ1-2	TGTGCCAGTACCGCTCTTGGAGGCTATGGCTACACCTTC	CASTALGGYGYTF
.	TRBV29-1	.	TRBJ2-7	TGCAGCGTTGATTCCCGGCGCGGGGAGCAGTACTTC	CSVDSRRGEQYF
.	TRBV5-1	.	TRBJ2-1	TGCGCCAGCAGCTTGGATCCAGCGAAACTAACAACAAAAGAGCAGTTCTTC	CASSLDPAKLTTKEQFF